This T cell receptor beta chain was sequenced for a study of blood T cell repertoires in COVID-19. V was cut by 6 bases and J by 8 bases, with 18 bases left in between. The CDR3 consists of 14 residues. Germline V gene data show CDR1 as MNHEY and CDR2 as SVGAGI. Data came from immunoSEQ multiplex PCR; TCRdb stores just in-frame clones and leaves some out. The sample yields roughly 410,000 clones, around 87% seen once. This TCR came from a woman aged 60-70 years with COVID-19, enrolled during active disease. The gene calls are TRBV6-5 and TRBJ2-3; D perhaps matches TRBD1 (6 bases). Sequenced: peripheral blood. The CDR3 loop reads CASRPDRYRGTQYF. The CDR3 nucleotides read TGTGCCAGCAGACCAGACAGGTATCGAGGTACGCAGTATTTT.